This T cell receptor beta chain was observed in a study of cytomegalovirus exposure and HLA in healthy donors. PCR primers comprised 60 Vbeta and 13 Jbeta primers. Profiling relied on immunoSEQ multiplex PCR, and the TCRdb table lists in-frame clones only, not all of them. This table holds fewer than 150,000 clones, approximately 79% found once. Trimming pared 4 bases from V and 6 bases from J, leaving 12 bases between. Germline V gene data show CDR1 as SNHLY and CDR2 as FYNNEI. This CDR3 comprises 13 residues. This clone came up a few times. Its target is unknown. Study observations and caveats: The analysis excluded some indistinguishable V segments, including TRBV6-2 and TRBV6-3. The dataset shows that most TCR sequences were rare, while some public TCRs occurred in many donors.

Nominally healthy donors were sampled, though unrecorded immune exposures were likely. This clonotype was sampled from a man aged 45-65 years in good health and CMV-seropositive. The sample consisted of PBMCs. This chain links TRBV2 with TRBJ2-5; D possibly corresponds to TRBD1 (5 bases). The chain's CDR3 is CASSAEMGQTQYF. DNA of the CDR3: TGTGCCAGCAGTGCTGAGATGGGGCAGACCCAGTACTTC.